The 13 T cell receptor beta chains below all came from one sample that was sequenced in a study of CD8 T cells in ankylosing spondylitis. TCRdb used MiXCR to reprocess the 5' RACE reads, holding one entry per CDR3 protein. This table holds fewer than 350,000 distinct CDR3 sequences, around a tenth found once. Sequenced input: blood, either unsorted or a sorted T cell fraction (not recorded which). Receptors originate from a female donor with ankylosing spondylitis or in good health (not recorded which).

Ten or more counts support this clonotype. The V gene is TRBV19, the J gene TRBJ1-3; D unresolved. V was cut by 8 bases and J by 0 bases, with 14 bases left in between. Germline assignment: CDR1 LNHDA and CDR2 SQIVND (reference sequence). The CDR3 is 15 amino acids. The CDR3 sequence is CASRLDRSSGNTIYF. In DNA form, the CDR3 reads TGTGCCAGTCGGTTGGACCGGAGCTCTGGAAACACCATATATTTT. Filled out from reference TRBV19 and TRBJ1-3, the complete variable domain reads DGGITQSPKYLFRKEGQNVTLSCEQNLNHDAMYWYRQDPGQGLRLIYYSQIVNDFQKGDIAEGYSVSREKKESFPLTVTSAQKNPTAFYLCASRLDRSSGNTIYFGEGSWLTVV.

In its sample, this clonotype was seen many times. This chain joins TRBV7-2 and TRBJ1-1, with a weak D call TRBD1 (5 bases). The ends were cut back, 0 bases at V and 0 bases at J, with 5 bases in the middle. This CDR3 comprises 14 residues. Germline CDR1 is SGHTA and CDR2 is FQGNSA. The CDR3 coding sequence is TGTGCCAGCAGCTTAGCCAGGGTGAACACTGAAGCTTTCTTT. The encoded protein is CASSLARVNTEAFF.

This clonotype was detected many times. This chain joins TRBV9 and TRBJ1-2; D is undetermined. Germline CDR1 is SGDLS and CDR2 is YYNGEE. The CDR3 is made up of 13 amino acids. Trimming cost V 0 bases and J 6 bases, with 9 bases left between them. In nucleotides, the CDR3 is TGTGCCAGCAGCGTAGCTCTAACTGATGGCTACACCTTC. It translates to CASSVALTDGYTF.

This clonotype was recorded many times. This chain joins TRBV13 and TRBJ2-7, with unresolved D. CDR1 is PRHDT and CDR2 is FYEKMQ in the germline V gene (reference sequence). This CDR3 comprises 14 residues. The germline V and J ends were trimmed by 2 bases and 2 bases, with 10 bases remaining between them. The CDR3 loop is CASSLIRGPYEQYF. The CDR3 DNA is TGTGCCAGCAGCTTAATTCGCGGACCCTACGAGCAGTACTTC.

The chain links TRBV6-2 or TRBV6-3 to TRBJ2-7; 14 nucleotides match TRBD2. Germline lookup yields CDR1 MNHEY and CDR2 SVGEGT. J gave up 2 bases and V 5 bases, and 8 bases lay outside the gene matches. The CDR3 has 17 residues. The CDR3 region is CASSPNQGLAGAYEQYF. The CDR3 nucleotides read TGTGCCAGCAGTCCAAACCAGGGACTAGCGGGAGCCTACGAGCAGTACTTC.

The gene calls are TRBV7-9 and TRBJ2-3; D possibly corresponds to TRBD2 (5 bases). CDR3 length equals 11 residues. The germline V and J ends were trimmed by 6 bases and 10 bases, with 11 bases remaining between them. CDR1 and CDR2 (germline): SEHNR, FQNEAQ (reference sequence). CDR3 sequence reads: CASRPEEAQYF. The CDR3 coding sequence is TGTGCCAGCAGGCCGGAGGAGGCGCAGTATTTT.

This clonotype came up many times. The CDR3, as DNA: TGTGCCAGCAGTTCCACCAACAGGGGTAGAGACTACGAGCAGTACTTC. This codes for CASSSTNRGRDYEQYF. This chain links TRBV5-7 with TRBJ2-7; 7 bases line up with TRBD1. TRBV5-7 is reported as an ORF; its role is uncertain. CDR3 size: 16 residues. Trimming cost V 5 bases and J 3 bases; bases outside gene matches: 14.

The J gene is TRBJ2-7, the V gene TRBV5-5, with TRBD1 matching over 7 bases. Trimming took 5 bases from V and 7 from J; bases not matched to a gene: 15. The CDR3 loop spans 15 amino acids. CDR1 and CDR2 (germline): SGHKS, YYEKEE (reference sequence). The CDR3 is CASRLGQARLGEQYF. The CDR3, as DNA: TGTGCCAGCAGACTCGGACAGGCCAGGCTCGGGGAGCAGTACTTC.

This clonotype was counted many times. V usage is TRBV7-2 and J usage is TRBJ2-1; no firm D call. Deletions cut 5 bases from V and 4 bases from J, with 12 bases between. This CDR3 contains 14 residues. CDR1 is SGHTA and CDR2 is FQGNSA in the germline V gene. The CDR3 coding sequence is TGTGCCAGCAGCCCCGAAACGCCGTACAATGAGCAGTTCTTC. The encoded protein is CASSPETPYNEQFF.

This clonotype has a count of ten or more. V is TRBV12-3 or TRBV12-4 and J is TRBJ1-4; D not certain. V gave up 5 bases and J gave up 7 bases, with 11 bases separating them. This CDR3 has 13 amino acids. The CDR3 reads CASSPPRGEKLFF. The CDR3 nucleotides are TGTGCCAGCAGTCCCCCCCGAGGTGAAAAACTGTTTTTT.

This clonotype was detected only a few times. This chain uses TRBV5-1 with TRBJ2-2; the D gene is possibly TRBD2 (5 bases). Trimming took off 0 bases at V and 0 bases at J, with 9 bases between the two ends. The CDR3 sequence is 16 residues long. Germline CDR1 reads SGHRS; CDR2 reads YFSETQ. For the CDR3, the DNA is TGCGCCAGCAGCTTGGAAGCCGGGGCGAACACCGGGGAGCTGTTTTTT. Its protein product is CASSLEAGANTGELFF.

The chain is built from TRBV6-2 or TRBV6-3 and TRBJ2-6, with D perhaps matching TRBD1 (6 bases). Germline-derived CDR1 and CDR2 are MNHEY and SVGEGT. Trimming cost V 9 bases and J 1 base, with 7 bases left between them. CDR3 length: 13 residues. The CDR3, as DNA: TGTGCCAGTACAGGGTCTGGGGCCAACGTCCTGACTTTC. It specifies CASTGSGANVLTF.

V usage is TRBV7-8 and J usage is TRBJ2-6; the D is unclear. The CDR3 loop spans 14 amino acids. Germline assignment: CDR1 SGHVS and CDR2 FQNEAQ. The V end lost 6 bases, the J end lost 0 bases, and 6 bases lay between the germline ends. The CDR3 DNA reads TGTGCCAGCAGAAAGGACTCTGGGGCCAACGTCCTGACTTTC. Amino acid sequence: CASRKDSGANVLTF.